These T cell receptor beta chains were read from a single sample in a study of T cell responses to AZD1222 COVID-19 vaccine. Method: immunoSEQ multiplex PCR; TCRdb's copy keeps in-frame clones and lacks some. Seen here are about 150,000 clones, 80% to 95% observed once, and the top ten hold more than 3%. The sequencing used peripheral blood, collected 28 days after the second AZD1222 dose. The receptor set was obtained from an adult who received the AZD1222 COVID-19 vaccine. The CDR3 runs from the conserved cysteine through the conserved F or W. The D gene is left open where the match is weak. Not all rows give a size; the values are once, few, many and, for expanded clones, a class.

V gene	clone size	CDR3 length	J gene	D gene	CDR3 protein	CDR3 DNA
TRBV2	.	14	TRBJ1-1	.	CASTREGLDTEAFF	TGTGCCAGCACAAGGGAGGGCCTGGACACTGAAGCTTTCTTT
TRBV5-1	.	17	TRBJ2-5	TRBD2	CASSRGTSGSREETQYF	TGCGCCAGCAGCAGGGGGACTAGCGGGAGTAGGGAAGAGACCCAGTACTTC
TRBV5-1	.	14	TRBJ1-3	.	CASSLAGIENTIYF	TGCGCCAGCAGCTTGGCCGGGATAGAAAACACCATATATTTT
TRBV5-1	.	11	TRBJ1-1	.	CASNGNTEAFF	TGCGCCAGCAACGGGAACACTGAAGCTTTCTTT
TRBV7-8	.	16	TRBJ2-1	TRBD2	CASSLAGTSGRHEQFF	TGTGCCAGCAGCTTAGCGGGAACTAGCGGCCGGCACGAGCAGTTCTTC
TRBV4-1	.	15	TRBJ1-4	.	CASSPRAAINEKLFF	TGCGCCAGCAGCCCCCGGGCAGCCATTAATGAAAAACTGTTTTTT
TRBV6-5	.	15	TRBJ1-5	.	CASRVSGYSNQPQHF	TGTGCCAGTCGCGTTTCAGGATATAGCAATCAGCCCCAGCATTTT
TRBV9	.	16	TRBJ1-3	.	CASSPKLPSSGNTIYF	TGTGCCAGCAGCCCCAAGTTACCGAGCTCTGGAAACACCATATATTTT
TRBV6-5	.	15	TRBJ2-7	.	CASTPSLRVNYEQYF	TGTGCCAGCACCCCCAGCCTGCGGGTAAACTACGAGCAGTACTTC
TRBV7-9	.	12	TRBJ1-1	.	CASSPQGTEAFF	TGTGCCAGCAGCCCCCAGGGGACTGAAGCTTTCTTT
TRBV9	.	17	TRBJ2-5	TRBD1	CASSVGVGTGAQETQYF	TGTGCCAGCAGCGTAGGGGTTGGGACAGGGGCCCAAGAGACCCAGTACTTC
TRBV7-2	.	15	TRBJ1-2	TRBD1	CASSLRDRDIYGYTF	TGTGCCAGCAGCCTCAGGGACAGGGATATCTATGGCTACACCTTC
TRBV7-6	.	16	TRBJ1-3	TRBD1	CASSTRGRGPGNTIYF	TGTGCCAGCAGCACCCGGGGCAGGGGGCCTGGAAACACCATATATTTT
TRBV3-1/TRBV3-2	.	14	TRBJ1-2	.	CASSLEGQVYGYTF	TGTGCCAGCAGCCTGGAGGGGCAGGTCTATGGCTACACCTTC
TRBV27	.	15	TRBJ1-6	.	CASSQKQGLNSPLHF	TGTGCCAGCAGCCAAAAGCAGGGACTGAATTCACCCCTCCACTTT
TRBV9	medium-sized	14	TRBJ2-2	.	CASSVSGKAGELFF	TGTGCCAGCAGCGTATCAGGGAAGGCCGGGGAGCTGTTTTTT
TRBV12-3/TRBV12-4	.	12	TRBJ1-2	.	CASSLAPFSGTF	TGTGCCAGCAGTTTAGCCCCTTTTAGCGGGACCTTC
TRBV19	once	14	TRBJ1-1	.	CASSIEGARTEAFF	TGTGCCAGTAGTATAGAGGGGGCAAGGACTGAAGCTTTCTTT
TRBV18	.	16	TRBJ2-3	.	CASSPPSVPSTDTQYF	TGTGCCAGCTCACCACCTAGCGTCCCTAGCACAGATACGCAGTATTTT
TRBV7-2	.	15	TRBJ2-7	TRBD1	CASSLVQGDAYEQYF	TGTGCCAGCAGCTTAGTACAGGGGGATGCCTACGAGCAGTACTTC
TRBV4-3	.	16	TRBJ2-1	.	CASSQDWRAAYNEQFF	TGCGCCAGCAGCCAAGATTGGCGAGCGGCCTACAATGAGCAGTTCTTC
TRBV5-4	.	17	TRBJ2-2	TRBD2	CASRAGTSGIKAGELFF	TGTGCCAGCAGGGCCGGGACTAGCGGGATCAAGGCCGGGGAGCTGTTTTTT
TRBV4-3	.	16	TRBJ1-6	.	CASSRGRGPYNSPLHF	TGCGCCAGCAGCCGCGGGAGGGGACCCTATAATTCACCCCTCCACTTT
TRBV28	.	13	TRBJ1-2	.	CASTLAGAGGYTF	TGTGCCAGCACCCTAGCGGGGGCTGGTGGCTACACCTTC
TRBV3-1/TRBV3-2	.	15	TRBJ1-3	.	CASSQSLQARNTIYF	TGTGCCAGCAGCCAAAGTTTGCAGGCTCGAAACACCATATATTTT
TRBV5-1	.	17	TRBJ1-1	.	CASSLARGTETNTEAFF	TGCGCCAGCAGCTTGGCCCGGGGGACCGAAACGAACACTGAAGCTTTCTTT
TRBV19	.	14	TRBJ1-5	TRBD1	CASSAYRDRGRIHF	TGTGCCAGTAGTGCCTACCGGGACAGGGGGCGCATACATTTT
TRBV2	.	13	TRBJ1-2	.	CASSEDNGSGYTF	TGTGCCAGCAGTGAAGATAACGGCAGCGGCTACACCTTC
TRBV6-5	.	14	TRBJ1-2	TRBD1	CASSYSEGADGYTF	TGTGCCAGCAGTTACTCGGAGGGGGCTGATGGCTACACCTTC
TRBV27	.	15	TRBJ1-6	TRBD1	CASSFGDRADSPLHF	TGTGCCAGCAGTTTTGGAGACAGGGCCGACTCACCCCTCCACTTT
TRBV10-2	.	13	TRBJ1-2	TRBD1	CASSGQGYYGYTF	TGCGCCAGCAGTGGACAGGGTTACTATGGCTACACCTTC
TRBV30	once	12	TRBJ1-2	.	CAWSPGGPGYTF	TGTGCCTGGAGCCCTGGAGGACCTGGCTACACCTTC
TRBV2	.	13	TRBJ2-7	TRBD1	CASTGQAYYEQYF	TGTGCCAGCACGGGACAGGCGTACTACGAGCAGTACTTC
TRBV3-1/TRBV3-2	.	15	TRBJ1-4	.	CASSQDVSSGEKLFF	TGTGCCAGCAGCCAAGACGTCAGCTCTGGCGAAAAACTGTTTTTT
TRBV20-1	once	14	TRBJ2-3	.	CSASIRGSTDTQYF	TGCAGTGCTAGTATCCGCGGGAGCACAGATACGCAGTATTTT
TRBV7-8	.	11	TRBJ1-1	.	CASSPSAEAFF	TGTGCCAGCAGCCCATCGGCTGAAGCTTTCTTT
TRBV19	.	18	TRBJ1-2	.	CASSSLRDGLARGYGYTF	TGTGCCAGTAGTAGCCTCAGGGACGGACTGGCTCGGGGCTATGGCTACACCTTC
TRBV29-1	.	14	TRBJ2-7	.	CSVENPQIPYEQYF	TGCAGCGTTGAAAATCCGCAGATACCCTACGAGCAGTACTTC
TRBV7-2	.	12	TRBJ1-2	.	CASSVTNYGYTF	TGTGCCAGCAGCGTAACAAACTATGGCTACACCTTC
TRBV5-5	.	14	TRBJ1-2	.	CASTQLQRPAGYTF	TGTGCCAGCACCCAGCTTCAACGACCCGCTGGCTACACCTTC
TRBV28	.	17	TRBJ1-5	TRBD1	CASSFARQGKSNQPQHF	TGTGCCAGCAGTTTCGCCAGACAGGGAAAGAGCAATCAGCCCCAGCATTTT
TRBV6-2/TRBV6-3	.	13	TRBJ2-3	.	CASSYSLTDTQYF	TGTGCCAGCAGTTACTCCCTCACAGATACGCAGTATTTT
TRBV5-1	.	14	TRBJ2-7	.	CASSLAVSYHEQYF	TGCGCCAGCAGCTTGGCAGTGTCCTACCACGAGCAGTACTTC
TRBV5-1	.	14	TRBJ1-4	.	CASSSSLLYEKLFF	TGCGCCAGCAGCTCCAGCCTACTTTATGAAAAACTGTTTTTT